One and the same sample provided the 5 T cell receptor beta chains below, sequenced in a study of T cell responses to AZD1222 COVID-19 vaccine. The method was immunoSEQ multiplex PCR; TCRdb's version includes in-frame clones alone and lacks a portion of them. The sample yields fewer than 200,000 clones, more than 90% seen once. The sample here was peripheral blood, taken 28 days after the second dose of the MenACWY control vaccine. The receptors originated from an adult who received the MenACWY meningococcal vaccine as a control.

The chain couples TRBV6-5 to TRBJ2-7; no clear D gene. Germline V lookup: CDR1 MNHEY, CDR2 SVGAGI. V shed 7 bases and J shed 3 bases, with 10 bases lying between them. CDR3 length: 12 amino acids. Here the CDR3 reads CASTDAGYEQYF. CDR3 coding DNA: TGTGCCAGCACCGATGCAGGCTACGAGCAGTACTTC.

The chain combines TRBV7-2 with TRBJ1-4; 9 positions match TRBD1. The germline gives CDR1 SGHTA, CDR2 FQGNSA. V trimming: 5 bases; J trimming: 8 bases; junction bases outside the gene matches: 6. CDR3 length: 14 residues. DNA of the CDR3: TGTGCCAGCAGCCCGGACAGGGGAACCGAAAAACTGTTTTTT. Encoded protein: CASSPDRGTEKLFF.

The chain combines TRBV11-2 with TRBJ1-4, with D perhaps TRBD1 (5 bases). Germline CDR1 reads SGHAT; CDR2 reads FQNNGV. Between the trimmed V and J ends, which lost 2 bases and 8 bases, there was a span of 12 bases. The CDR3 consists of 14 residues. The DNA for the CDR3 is TGTGCCAGCAGCTTACACCCCTCAGGGGAAAAACTGTTTTTT. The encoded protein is CASSLHPSGEKLFF.

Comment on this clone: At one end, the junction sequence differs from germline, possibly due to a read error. CDR3 nucleotide sequence: TGTGCTAGTGGTTTGGGTTCAGAGCCGGGTATGCACTTC. Translation gives CASGLGSEPGMHF. V gene TRBV12-5 combines with J gene TRBJ2-7; D is unresolved. CDR1 is LGHNT, CDR2 FRNRAP, per germline. The CDR3 is 13 amino acids.

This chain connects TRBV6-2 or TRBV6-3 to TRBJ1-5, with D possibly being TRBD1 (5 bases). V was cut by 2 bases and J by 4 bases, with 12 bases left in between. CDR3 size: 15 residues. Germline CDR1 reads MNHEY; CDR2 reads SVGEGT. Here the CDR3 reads CASSYGGTWNQPQHF. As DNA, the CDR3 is TGTGCCAGCAGTTACGGAGGGACCTGGAATCAGCCCCAGCATTTT.